This T cell receptor (beta chain) was profiled in a study of regulatory T cells in long-lasting Graves disease. Study observations and caveats: Persistent disease preferred TRBV28, TRBJ1-2 and TRBJ2-5. Newly diagnosed Graves' patients had higher TCR diversity than persistent ones.

Time point in this sample: persistent/refractory GD, antithyroid drugs over 5 years with positive TRAb. Following extraction of RNA from PBMCs, that RNA was used to make the TCR library. The patient group derived from an endocrinology department in Xi'an, China. The authors drew 7 to 10 milliliters of peripheral blood into EDTA tubes. TCR beta libraries were built with iRepertoire HTBI primers and Arm-PCR of CDR3 regions. TCRdb processed the multiplex PCR reads anew with MiXCR; each CDR3 protein has one entry. The sample holds hundreds of thousands of distinct CDR3 sequences, more than 20% seen once. As concerns this clonotype: Antigen unknown.

V was clipped by 0 bases and J by 9 bases, with 11 bases between them. This CDR3 spans 13 amino acids. CDR1 is MNHEY and CDR2 is SVGAGI in the germline V gene. V and J are TRBV6-5 and TRBJ1-1; D perhaps matches TRBD1 (6 bases). Sequenced material: peripheral blood mononuclear cells (PBMCs), taken when the disease was refractory, from a patient treated with antithyroid drugs. The TCR sequence derives from a female donor with Graves disease. CDR3 loop: CASSYSGGGKAFF. The CDR3 bases are TGTGCCAGCAGTTACTCGGGAGGGGGGAAAGCTTTCTTT.